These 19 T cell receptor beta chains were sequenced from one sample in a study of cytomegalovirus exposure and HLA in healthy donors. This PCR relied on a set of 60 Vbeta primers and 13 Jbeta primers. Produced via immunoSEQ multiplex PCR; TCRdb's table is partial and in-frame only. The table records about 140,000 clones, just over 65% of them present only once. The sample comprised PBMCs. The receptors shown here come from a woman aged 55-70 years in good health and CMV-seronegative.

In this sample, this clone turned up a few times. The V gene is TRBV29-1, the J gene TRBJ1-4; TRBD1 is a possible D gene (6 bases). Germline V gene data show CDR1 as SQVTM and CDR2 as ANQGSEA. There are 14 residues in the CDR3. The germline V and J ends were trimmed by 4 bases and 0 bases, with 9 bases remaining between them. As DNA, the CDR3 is TGCAGCGTTGTTGGGGGCGCAACTAATGAAAAACTGTTTTTT. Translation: CSVVGGATNEKLFF.

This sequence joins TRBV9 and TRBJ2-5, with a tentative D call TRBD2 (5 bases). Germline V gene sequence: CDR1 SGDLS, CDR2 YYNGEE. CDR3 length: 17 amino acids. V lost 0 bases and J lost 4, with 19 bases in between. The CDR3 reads CASSVGPPGFAVETQYF. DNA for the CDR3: TGTGCCAGCAGCGTAGGTCCTCCGGGATTTGCCGTAGAGACCCAGTACTTC.

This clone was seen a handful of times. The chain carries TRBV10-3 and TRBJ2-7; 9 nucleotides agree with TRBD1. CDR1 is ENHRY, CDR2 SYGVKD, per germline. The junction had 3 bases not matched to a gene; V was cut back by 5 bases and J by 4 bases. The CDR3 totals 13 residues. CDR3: CAISPGTGYEQYF. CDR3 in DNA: TGTGCCATCAGTCCCGGGACAGGGTACGAGCAGTACTTC.

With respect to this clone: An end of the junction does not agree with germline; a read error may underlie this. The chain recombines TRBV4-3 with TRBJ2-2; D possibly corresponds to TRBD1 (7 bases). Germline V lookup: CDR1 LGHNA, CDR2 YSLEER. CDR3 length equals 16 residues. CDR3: CASSPSRGANTGELLF. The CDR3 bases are TGCGCCAGCAGCCCCAGCAGGGGGGCGAACACCGGGGAGCTGCTTTTT.

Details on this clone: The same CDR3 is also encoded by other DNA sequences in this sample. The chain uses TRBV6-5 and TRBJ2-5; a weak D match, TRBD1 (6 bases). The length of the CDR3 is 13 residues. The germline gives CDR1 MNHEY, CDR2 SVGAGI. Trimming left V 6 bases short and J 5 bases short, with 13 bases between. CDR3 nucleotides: TGTGCCAGCAGGGGAACAGGGTGGGAGACCCAGTACTTC. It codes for CASRGTGWETQYF.

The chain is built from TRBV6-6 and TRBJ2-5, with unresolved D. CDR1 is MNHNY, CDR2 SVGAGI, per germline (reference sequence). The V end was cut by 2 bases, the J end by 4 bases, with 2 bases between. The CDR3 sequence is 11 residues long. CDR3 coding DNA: TGTGCCAGCAGTTACCTAGAGACCCAGTACTTC. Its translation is CASSYLETQYF.

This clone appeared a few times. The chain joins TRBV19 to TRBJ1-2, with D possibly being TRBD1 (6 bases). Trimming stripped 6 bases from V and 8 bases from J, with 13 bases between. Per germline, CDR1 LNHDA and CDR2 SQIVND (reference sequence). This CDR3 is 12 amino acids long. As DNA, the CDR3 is TGTGCCAGTAGGGATACAGGGAGAGGCTACACCTTC. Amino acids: CASRDTGRGYTF.

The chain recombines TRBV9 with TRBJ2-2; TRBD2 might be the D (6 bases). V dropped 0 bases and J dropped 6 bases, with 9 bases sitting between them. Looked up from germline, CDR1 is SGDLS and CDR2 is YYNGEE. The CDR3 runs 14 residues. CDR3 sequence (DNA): TGTGCCAGCAGCGTAGCCACTAGCTCCGGGGAGCTGTTTTTT. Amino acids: CASSVATSSGELFF.

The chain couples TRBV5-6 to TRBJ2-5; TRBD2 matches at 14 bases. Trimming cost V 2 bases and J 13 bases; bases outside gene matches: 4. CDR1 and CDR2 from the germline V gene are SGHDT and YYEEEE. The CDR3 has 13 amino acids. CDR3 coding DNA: TGTGCCAGCAGCTTCCGGACTAGCGGGGGGTCGTACTTC. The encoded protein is CASSFRTSGGSYF. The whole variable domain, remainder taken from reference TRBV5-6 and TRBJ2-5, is DAGVTQSPTHLIKTRGQQVTLRCSPKSGHDTVSWYQQALGQGPQFIFQYYEEEERQRGNFPDRFSGHQFPNYSSELNVNALLLGDSALYLCASSFRTSGGSYFGPGTRLLVL.

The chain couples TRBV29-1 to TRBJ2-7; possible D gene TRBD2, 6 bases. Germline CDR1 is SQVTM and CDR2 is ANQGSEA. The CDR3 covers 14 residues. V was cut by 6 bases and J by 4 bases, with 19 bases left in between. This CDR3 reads CSVTGVTYDYEQYF. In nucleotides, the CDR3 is TGCAGCGTGACGGGAGTCACATATGATTACGAGCAGTACTTC.

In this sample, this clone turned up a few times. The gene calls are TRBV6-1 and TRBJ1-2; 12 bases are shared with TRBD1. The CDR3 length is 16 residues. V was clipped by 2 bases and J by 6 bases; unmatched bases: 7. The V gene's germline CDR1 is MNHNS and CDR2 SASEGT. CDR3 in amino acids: CASSESGTGGLDGYTF. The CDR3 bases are TGTGCCAGCAGTGAATCCGGGACAGGGGGCTTAGATGGCTACACCTTC.

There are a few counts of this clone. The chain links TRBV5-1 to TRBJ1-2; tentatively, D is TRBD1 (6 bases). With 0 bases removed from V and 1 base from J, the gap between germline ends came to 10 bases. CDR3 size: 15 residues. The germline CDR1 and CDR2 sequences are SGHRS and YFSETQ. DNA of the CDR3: TGCGCCAGCAGCTTGGACGGACAGAGTAACTATGGCTACACCTTC. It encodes CASSLDGQSNYGYTF.

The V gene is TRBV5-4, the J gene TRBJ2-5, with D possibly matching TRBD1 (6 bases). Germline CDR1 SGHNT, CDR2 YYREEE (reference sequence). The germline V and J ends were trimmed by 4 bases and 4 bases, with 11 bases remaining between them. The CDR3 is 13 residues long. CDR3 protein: CASSRTERETQYF. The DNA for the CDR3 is TGTGCCAGCAGCAGGACAGAAAGAGAGACCCAGTACTTC.

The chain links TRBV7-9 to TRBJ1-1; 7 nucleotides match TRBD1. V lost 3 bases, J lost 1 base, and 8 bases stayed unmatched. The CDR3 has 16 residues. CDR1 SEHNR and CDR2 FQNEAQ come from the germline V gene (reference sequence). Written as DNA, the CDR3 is TGTGCCAGCAGCTTGAACTCAGGGGGTCCGAACACTGAAGCTTTCTTT. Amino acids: CASSLNSGGPNTEAFF.

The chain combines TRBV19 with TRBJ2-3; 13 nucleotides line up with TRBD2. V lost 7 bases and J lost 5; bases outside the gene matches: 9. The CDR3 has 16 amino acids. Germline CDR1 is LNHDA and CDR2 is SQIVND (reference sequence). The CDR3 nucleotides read TGTGCCAGTACCAAGAAGGGACTAGCGGGGAGAGATACGCAGTATTTT. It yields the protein CASTKKGLAGRDTQYF.

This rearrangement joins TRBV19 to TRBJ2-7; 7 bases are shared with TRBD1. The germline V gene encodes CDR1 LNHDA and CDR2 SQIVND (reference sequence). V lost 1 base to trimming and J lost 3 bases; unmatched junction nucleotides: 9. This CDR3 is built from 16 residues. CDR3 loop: CASSIAPDRAGYEQYF. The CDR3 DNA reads TGTGCCAGTAGTATAGCCCCCGACAGGGCGGGCTACGAGCAGTACTTC.

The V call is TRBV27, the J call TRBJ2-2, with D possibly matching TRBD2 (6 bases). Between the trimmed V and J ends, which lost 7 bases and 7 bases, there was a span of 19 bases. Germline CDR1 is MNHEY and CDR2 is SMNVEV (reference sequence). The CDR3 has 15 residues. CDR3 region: CASTTGSGLHGELFF. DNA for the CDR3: TGTGCCAGCACCACCGGGAGCGGCTTACACGGGGAGCTGTTTTTT.

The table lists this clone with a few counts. In nucleotides, the CDR3 is TGTGCCAGCATCCCTTCGACAGGCTACAATCAGCCCCAGCATTTT. This gives the protein CASIPSTGYNQPQHF. The gene calls are TRBV5-4 and TRBJ1-5; D is perhaps TRBD1 (6 bases). The CDR3 extends over 15 amino acids. With 6 bases removed from V and 3 bases from J, the gap between germline ends came to 16 bases. In germline, CDR1 is SGHNT, CDR2 YYREEE (reference sequence).

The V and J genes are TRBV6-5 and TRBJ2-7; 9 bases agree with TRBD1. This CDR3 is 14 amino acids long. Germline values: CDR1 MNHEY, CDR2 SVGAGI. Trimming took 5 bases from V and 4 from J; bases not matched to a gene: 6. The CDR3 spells CASSLRQGDYEQYF. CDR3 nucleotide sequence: TGTGCCAGCAGTCTCCGACAGGGGGATTACGAGCAGTACTTC.